Given below is one TCR beta chain in context. The antigen is unknown. This record belongs to a study of CXCR3-negative and CXCR3-positive naive CD8 T cells. It was by 5' RACE with UMI labels that the TRB cDNA libraries were prepared. No DNA is given; TCRdb re-called the 5' RACE reads and lists each CDR3 protein once. This sample's clone table lists 100,000 to 150,000 distinct CDR3 sequences. Per the germline V gene, CDR1 is LNHNV and CDR2 is YYDKDF (reference sequence). CDR3 length: 15 residues. Study-level findings and limits: Fresh PBMCs were used in most assays, and CXCR3 expression partially decreased after cryopreservation.

Researchers reported sorting every CD8+ T cell subset in triplicate, 300,000 to 350,000 cells per sort. The chain combines TRBV15 with TRBJ2-5; the TCRdb D gene call, TRBD1, has no DNA to confirm it. The clonotype originates from a human donor in good health. Some clones in this sample may be carry-over from other donors' samples. The sequencing input was naive CXCR3- CD8+ T cells from blood. The subset here: CD45RO-CCR7+CD27+CD95- naive CD8+ T cells lacking CXCR3 (TNR3-). The CDR3 here is CATSRERGRVETQYF. The variable domain in full, completed from reference TRBV15 and TRBJ2-5, reads DAMVIQNPRYQVTQFGKPVTLSCSQTLNHNVMYWYQQKSSQAPKLLFHYYDKDFNNEADTPDNFQSRRPNTSFCFLDIRSPGLGDTAMYLCATSRERGRVETQYFGPGTRLLVL.